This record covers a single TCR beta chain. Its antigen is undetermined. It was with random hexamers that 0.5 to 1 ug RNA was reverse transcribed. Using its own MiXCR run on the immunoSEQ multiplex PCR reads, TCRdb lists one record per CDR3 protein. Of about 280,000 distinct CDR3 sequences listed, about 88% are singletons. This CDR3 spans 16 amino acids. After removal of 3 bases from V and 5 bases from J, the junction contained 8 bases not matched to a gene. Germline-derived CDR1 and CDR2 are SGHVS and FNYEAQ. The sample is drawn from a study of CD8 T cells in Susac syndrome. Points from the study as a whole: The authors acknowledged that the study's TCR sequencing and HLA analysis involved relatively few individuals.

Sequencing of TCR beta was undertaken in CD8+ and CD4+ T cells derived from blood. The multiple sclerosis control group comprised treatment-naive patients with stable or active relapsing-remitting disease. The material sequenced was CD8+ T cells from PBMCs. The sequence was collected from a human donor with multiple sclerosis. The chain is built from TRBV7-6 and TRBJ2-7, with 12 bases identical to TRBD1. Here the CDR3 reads CASSLGPGQGANEQYF. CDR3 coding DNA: TGTGCCAGCAGCTTGGGACCGGGACAGGGGGCTAACGAGCAGTACTTC.